This T cell receptor beta chain was recovered during a study of shared clonotypes between healthy human individuals. For the study at large: With ages of 18 to 49, the donors were a couple of women and a few men. A donor's plate count was three for CD4 naive and three for CD4 memory; CD8 naive had two and CD8 memory one.

Notes on the study in general: Sharing across four donors was highest in naive CD4 (around 5%) and lowest in memory CD8 (roughly 0.4%).

The V and J ends lost 6 bases and 4 bases, in that order; junction bases with no gene match: 3. CDR1 is MNHNS and CDR2 is SASEGT in the germline V gene. There are 14 residues in the CDR3. Per the original methods: Filtering differed, since immunoSEQ gave only junction sequences and no quality scores. Sequenced by immunoSEQ multiplex PCR; TCRdb stores in-frame clones only, minus some. V, J and clone size are taken as reported in that table, and D and trimming were inferred from the DNA itself. Among fewer than 3 million clones listed, 92% were seen once. Regarding this clone: The target antigen is unknown.

The sample comprised naive CD4+ T cells from PBMCs. The subset is: CD45RA+ positively selected. This rearrangement joins TRBV6-1 to TRBJ2-5; 12 bases agree with TRBD2. The TCR originated in a man between 18 and 35 years old in good health. Some clones in this sample may be carry-over from other donors' samples. CDR3 loop: CASRRGLAGETQYF. The CDR3, as DNA: TGTGCCAGCAGACGGGGACTAGCGGGAGAGACCCAGTACTTC.